This T cell receptor (beta chain) originates from a study of control samples from healthy donors and cancer patients. Sequencing used immunoSEQ multiplex PCR; TCRdb keeps in-frame clones, though not all of them. Of some 140,000 clones listed, roughly 90% are singletons. The sample was blood. This TCR was recovered from a man aged 30 to 45 in good health.

CDR3 amino acids: CASSSEGGGAHDTQYF. The CDR3, as DNA: TGTGCCAGCAGTTCCGAAGGGGGAGGGGCGCATGATACGCAGTATTTT. The rearrangement uses TRBV28 and TRBJ2-3, with D maybe TRBD2 (7 bases). Per the germline V gene, CDR1 is MDHEN and CDR2 is SYDVKM. The V end lost 4 bases, the J end lost 6 bases, and 20 bases lay between the germline ends. The CDR3 covers 16 residues.